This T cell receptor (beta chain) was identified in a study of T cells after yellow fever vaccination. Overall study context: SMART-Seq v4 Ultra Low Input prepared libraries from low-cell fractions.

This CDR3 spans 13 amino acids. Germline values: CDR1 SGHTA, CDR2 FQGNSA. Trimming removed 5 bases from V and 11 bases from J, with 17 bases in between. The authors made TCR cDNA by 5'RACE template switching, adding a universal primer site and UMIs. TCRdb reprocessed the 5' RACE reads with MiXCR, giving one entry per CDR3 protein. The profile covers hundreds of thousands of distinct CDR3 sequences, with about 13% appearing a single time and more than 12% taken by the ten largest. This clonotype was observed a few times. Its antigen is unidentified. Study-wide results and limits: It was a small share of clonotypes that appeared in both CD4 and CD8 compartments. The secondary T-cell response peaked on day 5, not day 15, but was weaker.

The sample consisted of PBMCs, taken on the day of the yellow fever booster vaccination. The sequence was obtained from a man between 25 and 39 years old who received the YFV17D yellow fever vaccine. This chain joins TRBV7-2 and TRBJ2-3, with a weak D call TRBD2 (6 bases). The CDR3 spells CASSPPGEQKQYF. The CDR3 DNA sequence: TGTGCCAGCAGCCCACCGGGGGAACAGAAGCAGTATTTT.